This T cell receptor (beta chain) is from a study of shared clonotypes between healthy human individuals. Study summary: The study used three CD4 naive, three CD4 memory, two CD8 naive and one CD8 memory plate per donor. Whole-study results and caveats: Across subsets, estimated richness was generally greater for naive than for memory populations.

The table came from immunoSEQ multiplex PCR; TCRdb's copy has only in-frame clones and leaves some out. The data contain around 2,100,000 clones, about 94% of them singletons. The CDR3 is 15 amino acids. The V gene end was trimmed by 5 bases and the J gene end by 5 bases; junction bases not matched to a gene: 10. Germline assignment: CDR1 SGHRS and CDR2 YFSETQ. In the naive CD8 group, cells lacked CD45RO and were positively selected for CCR7, so terminally differentiated effector memory CD45RA+ cells were left out. With regard to this clone: Its antigen is unidentified.

Sequencing input: naive CD8+ T cells sorted from blood. The chain is built from TRBV5-1 and TRBJ2-7; 10 bases align to TRBD2. This receptor was obtained from a man between 18 and 35 years old in good health. The CDR3 protein is CASRNLAGESDEQYF. The DNA for the CDR3 is TGCGCCAGCAGGAATCTAGCGGGAGAGTCGGACGAGCAGTACTTC.